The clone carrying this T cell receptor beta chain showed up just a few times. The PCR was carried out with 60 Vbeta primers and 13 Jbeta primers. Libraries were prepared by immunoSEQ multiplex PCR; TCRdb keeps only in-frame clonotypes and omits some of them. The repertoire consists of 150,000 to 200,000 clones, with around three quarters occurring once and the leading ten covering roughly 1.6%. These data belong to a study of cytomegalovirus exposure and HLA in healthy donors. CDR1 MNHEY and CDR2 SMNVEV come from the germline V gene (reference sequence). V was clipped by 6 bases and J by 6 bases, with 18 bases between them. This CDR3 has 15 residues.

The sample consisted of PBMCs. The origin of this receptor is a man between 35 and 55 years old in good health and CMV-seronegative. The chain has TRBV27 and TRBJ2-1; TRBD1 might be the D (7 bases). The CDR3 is CASRTGQGGLNEQFF. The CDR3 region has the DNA TGTGCCAGCAGGACCGGGCAGGGGGGCCTCAATGAGCAGTTCTTC.